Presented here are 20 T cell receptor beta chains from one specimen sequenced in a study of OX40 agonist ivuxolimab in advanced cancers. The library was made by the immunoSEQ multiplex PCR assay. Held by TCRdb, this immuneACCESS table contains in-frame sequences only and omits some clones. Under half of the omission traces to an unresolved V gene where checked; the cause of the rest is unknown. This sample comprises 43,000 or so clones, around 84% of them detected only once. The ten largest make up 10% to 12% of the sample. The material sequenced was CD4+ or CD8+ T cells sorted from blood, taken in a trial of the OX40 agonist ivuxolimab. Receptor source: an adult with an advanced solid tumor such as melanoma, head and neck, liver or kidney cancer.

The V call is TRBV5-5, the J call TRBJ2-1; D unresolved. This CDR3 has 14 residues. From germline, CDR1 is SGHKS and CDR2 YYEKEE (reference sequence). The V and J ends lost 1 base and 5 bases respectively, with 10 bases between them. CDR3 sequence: CASSLFGVNNEQFF. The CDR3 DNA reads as TGTGCCAGCAGCTTGTTTGGGGTAAACAATGAGCAGTTCTTC.

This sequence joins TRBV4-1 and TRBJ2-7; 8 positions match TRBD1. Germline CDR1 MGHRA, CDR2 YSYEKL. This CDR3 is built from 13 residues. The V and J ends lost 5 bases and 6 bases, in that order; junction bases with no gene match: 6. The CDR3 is CASSISRGREQYF. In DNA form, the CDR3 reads TGCGCCAGCAGCATAAGCAGGGGGCGCGAGCAGTACTTC.

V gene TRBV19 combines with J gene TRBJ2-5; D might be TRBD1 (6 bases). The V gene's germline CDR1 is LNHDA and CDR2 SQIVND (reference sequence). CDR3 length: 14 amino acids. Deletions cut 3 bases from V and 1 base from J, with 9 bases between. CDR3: CASSILGGQETQYF. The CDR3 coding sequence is TGTGCCAGTAGTATTTTAGGGGGCCAAGAGACCCAGTACTTC.

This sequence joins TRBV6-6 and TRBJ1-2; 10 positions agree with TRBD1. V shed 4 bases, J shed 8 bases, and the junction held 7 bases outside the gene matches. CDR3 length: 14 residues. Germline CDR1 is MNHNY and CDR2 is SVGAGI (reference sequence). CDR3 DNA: TGTGCCAGCAGTTCCGGGGGGACAGGGGACGGCTACACCTTC. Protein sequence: CASSSGGTGDGYTF.

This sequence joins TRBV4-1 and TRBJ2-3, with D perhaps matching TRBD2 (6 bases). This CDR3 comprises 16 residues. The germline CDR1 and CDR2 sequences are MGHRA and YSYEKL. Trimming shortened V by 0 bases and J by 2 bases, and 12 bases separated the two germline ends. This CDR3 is CASSQDGAGLTDTQYF. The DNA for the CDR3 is TGCGCCAGCAGCCAAGATGGGGCGGGGCTCACAGATACGCAGTATTTT.

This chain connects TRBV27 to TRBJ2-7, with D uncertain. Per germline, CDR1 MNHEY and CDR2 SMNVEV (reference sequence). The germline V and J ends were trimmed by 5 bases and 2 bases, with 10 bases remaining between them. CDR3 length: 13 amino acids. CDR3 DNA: TGTGCCAGCAGTCCAACTCTAACCTACGAGCAGTACTTC. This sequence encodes CASSPTLTYEQYF.

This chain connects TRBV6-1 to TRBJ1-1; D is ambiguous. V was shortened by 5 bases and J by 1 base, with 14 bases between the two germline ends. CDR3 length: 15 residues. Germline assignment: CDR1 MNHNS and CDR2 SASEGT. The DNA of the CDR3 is TGTGCCAGCAGTCCCAAGGACCCTTCGAACACTGAAGCTTTCTTT. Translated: CASSPKDPSNTEAFF.

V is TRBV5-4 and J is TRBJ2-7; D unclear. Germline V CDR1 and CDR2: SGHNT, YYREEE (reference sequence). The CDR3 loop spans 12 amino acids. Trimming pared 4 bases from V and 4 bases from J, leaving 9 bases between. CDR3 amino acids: CASSIGPYEQYF. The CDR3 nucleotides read TGTGCCAGCAGCATAGGACCTTACGAGCAGTACTTC.

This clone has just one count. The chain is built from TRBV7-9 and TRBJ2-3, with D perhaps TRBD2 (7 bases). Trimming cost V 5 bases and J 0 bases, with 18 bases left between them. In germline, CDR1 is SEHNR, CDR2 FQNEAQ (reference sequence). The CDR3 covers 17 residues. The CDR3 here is CASSPSGGAHSTDTQYF. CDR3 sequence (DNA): TGTGCCAGCAGCCCATCTGGGGGGGCTCATAGCACAGATACGCAGTATTTT. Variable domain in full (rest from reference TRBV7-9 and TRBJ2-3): DTGVSQNPRHKITKRGQNVTFRCDPISEHNRLYWYRQTLGQGPEFLTYFQNEAQLEKSRLLSDRFSAERPKGSFSTLEIQRTEQGDSAMYLCASSPSGGAHSTDTQYFGPGTRLTVL.

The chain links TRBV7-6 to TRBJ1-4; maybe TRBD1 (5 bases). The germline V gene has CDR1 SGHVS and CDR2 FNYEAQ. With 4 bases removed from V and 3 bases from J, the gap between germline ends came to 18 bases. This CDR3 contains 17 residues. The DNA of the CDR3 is TGTGCCAGCAGCTCGGCTGTGGGAGCCAGGGCTAATGAAAAACTGTTTTTT. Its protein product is CASSSAVGARANEKLFF.

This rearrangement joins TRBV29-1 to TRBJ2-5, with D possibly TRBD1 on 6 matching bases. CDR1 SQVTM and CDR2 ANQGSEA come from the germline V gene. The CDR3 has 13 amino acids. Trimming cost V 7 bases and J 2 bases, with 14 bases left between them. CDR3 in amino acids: CSAQGRPQETQYF. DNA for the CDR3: TGCAGCGCACAGGGAAGGCCACAAGAGACCCAGTACTTC.

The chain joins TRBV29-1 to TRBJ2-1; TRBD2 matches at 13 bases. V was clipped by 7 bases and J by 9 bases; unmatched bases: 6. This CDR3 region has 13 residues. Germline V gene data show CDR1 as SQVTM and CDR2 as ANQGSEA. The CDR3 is CSGRTSGSGEQFF. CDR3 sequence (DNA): TGCAGCGGCAGGACTAGCGGGAGCGGTGAGCAGTTCTTC.

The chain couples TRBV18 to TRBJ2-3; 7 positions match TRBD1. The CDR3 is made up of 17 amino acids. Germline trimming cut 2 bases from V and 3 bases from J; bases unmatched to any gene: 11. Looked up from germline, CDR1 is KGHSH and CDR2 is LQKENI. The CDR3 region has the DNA TGTGCCAGCTCACCAAGAGACGACAGGGCCGGTACAGATACGCAGTATTTT. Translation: CASSPRDDRAGTDTQYF.

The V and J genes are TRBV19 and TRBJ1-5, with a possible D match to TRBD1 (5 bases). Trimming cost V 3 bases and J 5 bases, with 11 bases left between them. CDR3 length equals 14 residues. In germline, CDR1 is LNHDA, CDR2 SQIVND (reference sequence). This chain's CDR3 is CASSMAGPYQPQHF. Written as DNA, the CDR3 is TGTGCCAGTAGTATGGCAGGGCCGTATCAGCCCCAGCATTTT.

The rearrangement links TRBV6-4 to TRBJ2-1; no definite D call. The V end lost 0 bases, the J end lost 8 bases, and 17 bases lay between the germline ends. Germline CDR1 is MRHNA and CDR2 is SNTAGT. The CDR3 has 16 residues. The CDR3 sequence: CASSDSIRAIVDEQFF. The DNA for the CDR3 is TGTGCCAGCAGTGACTCGATTAGGGCCATTGTCGATGAGCAGTTCTTC.

Written as DNA, the CDR3 is TGCGCCAGCAGCTCTGGACTAGCGGGGGCCACCACCGGGGAGCTGTTTTTT. Protein product: CASSSGLAGATTGELFF. The rearrangement uses TRBV5-1 and TRBJ2-2; 13 bases align to TRBD2. The CDR3 sequence is 17 residues long. Trimming removed 3 bases from V and 4 bases from J; junction bases left unmatched: 6. The germline V gene encodes CDR1 SGHRS and CDR2 YFSETQ.

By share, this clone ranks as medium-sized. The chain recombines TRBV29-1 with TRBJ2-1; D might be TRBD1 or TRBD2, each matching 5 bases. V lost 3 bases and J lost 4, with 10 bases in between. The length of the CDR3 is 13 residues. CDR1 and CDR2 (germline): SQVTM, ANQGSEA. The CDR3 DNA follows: TGCAGCGTTGACACAGGACTTTACAATGAGCAGTTCTTC. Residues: CSVDTGLYNEQFF.

Here the CDR3 DNA reads TGTGCCAGCAGGAGGTCTGGCGGGGGATTAACAGATACGCAGTATTTT. Protein sequence: CASRRSGGGLTDTQYF. J is TRBJ2-3 and V is TRBV11-2; TRBD2 agrees at 7 bases. Germline V gene lookup returns CDR1 SGHAT and CDR2 FQNNGV. The CDR3 consists of 16 residues. Germline trimming cut 6 bases from V and 3 bases from J; bases unmatched to any gene: 12.

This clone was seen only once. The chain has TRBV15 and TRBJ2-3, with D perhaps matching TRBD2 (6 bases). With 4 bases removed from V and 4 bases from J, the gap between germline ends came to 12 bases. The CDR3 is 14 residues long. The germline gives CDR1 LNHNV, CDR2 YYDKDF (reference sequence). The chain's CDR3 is CATSNWRGPDTQYF. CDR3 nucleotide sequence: TGTGCCACCAGCAATTGGCGGGGCCCAGATACGCAGTATTTT.

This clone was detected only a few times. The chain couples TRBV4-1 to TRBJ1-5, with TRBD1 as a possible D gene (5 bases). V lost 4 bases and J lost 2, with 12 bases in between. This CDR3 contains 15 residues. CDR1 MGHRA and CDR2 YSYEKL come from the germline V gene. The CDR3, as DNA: TGCGCCAGCAGCCCCAGGGATCTGGGCAATCAGCCCCAGCATTTT. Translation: CASSPRDLGNQPQHF.